The 28 T cell receptor beta chains below come from one sample, sequenced in a study of T cell responses to AZD1222 COVID-19 vaccine. TCRdb keeps only in-frame clones here, not all; method: immunoSEQ multiplex PCR. The table lists about 110,000 clones, 88% of them singletons. Sequencing was performed on peripheral blood, taken on day 0 of AZD1222 vaccination. These TCRs come from an adult in good health.

This rearrangement joins TRBV7-9 to TRBJ1-6; D might be TRBD1 (6 bases). CDR1 is SEHNR and CDR2 is FQNEAQ in the germline V gene (reference sequence). The CDR3 has 17 residues. V was clipped by 5 bases and J by 3 bases, with 17 bases between them. The CDR3 is CASSPGGGQGYNSPLHF. The CDR3, as DNA: TGTGCCAGCAGCCCCGGTGGGGGGCAGGGCTATAATTCACCCCTCCACTTT.

The chain recombines TRBV6-5 with TRBJ2-1; TRBD2 might be the D (6 bases). Germline V gene data show CDR1 as MNHEY and CDR2 as SVGAGI. The CDR3 runs 14 residues. V lost 6 bases, J lost 6 bases, and 15 bases lay in between. The CDR3 bases are TGTGCCAGCAGACCTTACGGGAGCCCCAATGAGCAGTTCTTC. It translates to CASRPYGSPNEQFF.

The gene calls are TRBV21-1 and TRBJ2-1; TRBD2, the table's D call, lacks a check against the DNA. TRBV21-1 is described as a pseudogene. The CDR3 extends over 18 amino acids. The chain's CDR3 is CASSKTILAGYTNPEQFF. Written as DNA, the CDR3 is TGTGCCAGCAGCAAGACAATACTAGCGGGGTACACTAACCCTGAGCAGTTCTTC.

The rearrangement links TRBV9 to TRBJ2-7; D is possibly TRBD2 (5 bases). The V end lost 0 bases, the J end lost 3 bases, and 10 bases lay between the germline ends. The CDR3 runs 14 residues. Germline V gives CDR1 SGDLS, CDR2 YYNGEE. The DNA of the CDR3 is TGTGCCAGCAGCGTAGCGCCGGGGTACTACGAGCAGTACTTC. It specifies CASSVAPGYYEQYF.

The gene calls are TRBV2 and TRBJ2-1, with 10 nucleotides matching TRBD1. Germline trimming cut 6 bases from V and 2 bases from J; bases unmatched to any gene: 4. Germline-derived CDR1 and CDR2 are SNHLY and FYNNEI. The CDR3 is 15 amino acids. The CDR3 protein is CASRMTGGPYNEQFF. DNA of the CDR3: TGTGCCAGCAGGATGACAGGGGGCCCCTACAATGAGCAGTTCTTC.

This rearrangement joins TRBV6-5 to TRBJ1-4; D is unclear. Trimming took 2 bases from V and 7 from J, leaving 14 bases between them. The germline CDR1 and CDR2 sequences are MNHEY and SVGAGI. This CDR3 has 15 residues. The CDR3 region has the DNA TGTGCCAGCAGTTACGATTACGGGCATCGTGAAAAACTGTTTTTT. Translating gives CASSYDYGHREKLFF.

CDR3 coding DNA: TGTGCCAGCAGACCCTCTTTAGGACACTCCTCGCCCCAGCATTTT. Amino acids: CASRPSLGHSSPQHF. This rearrangement joins TRBV7-2 to TRBJ1-5, with D perhaps matching TRBD1 (5 bases). The germline V gene encodes CDR1 SGHTA and CDR2 FQGNSA. This CDR3 contains 15 residues. Deletions cut 6 bases from V and 9 bases from J, with 21 bases between.

The table lists this clone with a count of one. The rearrangement joins TRBV3-1 (or the pseudogene TRBV3-2) to TRBJ2-7; the D gene is possibly TRBD2 (6 bases). V lost 6 bases and J lost 0, with 15 bases in between. The CDR3 has 15 residues. From germline, CDR1 is LGHDT and CDR2 YNNKEL (reference sequence). The CDR3 nucleotides are TGTGCCAGCAGTAAAGAGCGGGCTGTCTCCTACGAGCAGTACTTC. It is translated as CASSKERAVSYEQYF.

This chain uses TRBV5-1 with TRBJ1-1; no reliable D call. CDR1 is SGHRS and CDR2 is YFSETQ in the germline V gene. The ends were cut back, 2 bases at V and 7 bases at J, with 12 bases in the middle. CDR3 length: 13 amino acids. CDR3 nucleotide sequence: TGCGCCAGCAGCTTCCCTTCGACTGATGAAGCTTTCTTT. Its translation is CASSFPSTDEAFF.

The CDR3 sequence is CASSPTGAPDTQYF. CDR3 coding DNA: TGTGCCAGCAGCCCAACGGGGGCCCCAGATACGCAGTATTTT. The chain employs TRBV11-2 and TRBJ2-3; D could derive from TRBD1 or TRBD2 (6 bases each). V gave up 5 bases and J gave up 4 bases, with 13 bases separating them. This CDR3 has 14 residues. Germline lookup yields CDR1 SGHAT and CDR2 FQNNGV.

The V call is TRBV2, the J call TRBJ2-1; TRBD2 might be the D (6 bases). CDR3 length: 14 residues. Germline V gene lookup returns CDR1 SNHLY and CDR2 FYNNEI. V lost 3 bases to trimming and J lost 5 bases, with 11 bases between them. The CDR3 DNA reads TGTGCCAGCAGTGATGATCGGACTAACAATGAGCAGTTCTTC. Its protein is CASSDDRTNNEQFF.

The rearrangement joins TRBV27 to TRBJ1-1; D possibly corresponds to TRBD1 (5 bases). Germline V gene data show CDR1 as MNHEY and CDR2 as SMNVEV (reference sequence). This CDR3 is built from 13 residues. V was shortened by 10 bases and J by 4 bases, with 16 bases between the two germline ends. CDR3 sequence: CATRPGGGTEAFF. The CDR3 nucleotides read TGTGCCACCCGTCCCGGGGGTGGCACTGAAGCTTTCTTT.

The V and J genes are TRBV18 and TRBJ1-4; a weak D match, TRBD1 (5 bases). This CDR3 has 14 amino acids. Germline V gene lookup returns CDR1 KGHSH and CDR2 LQKENI. Trimming cost V 6 bases and J 2 bases, with 10 bases left between them. Here the CDR3 reads CASSRRGTNEKLFF. CDR3 bases: TGTGCCAGCTCCCGGCGGGGGACTAATGAAAAACTGTTTTTT.

The rearrangement uses TRBV19 and TRBJ1-5, with 7 bases matching TRBD1. This CDR3 is built from 15 residues. Germline CDR1 reads LNHDA; CDR2 reads SQIVND (reference sequence). Losses at the gene ends were 3 bases for V and 1 base for J; bases not matched to a gene: 3. The DNA for the CDR3 is TGTGCCAGTAGTATCTCGACAGGGAGCAATCAGCCCCAGCATTTT. Its protein is CASSISTGSNQPQHF.

The chain has TRBV5-5 and TRBJ1-2; D remains ambiguous. V lost 0 bases and J lost 7, with 10 bases in between. CDR3 length: 13 residues. Germline lookup yields CDR1 SGHKS and CDR2 YYEKEE (reference sequence). CDR3 residues: CASSLGSEIGYTF. CDR3 in DNA: TGTGCCAGCAGCTTGGGTTCGGAGATTGGCTACACCTTC.

The chain carries TRBV19 and TRBJ2-7; TRBD2 might be the D (7 bases). This CDR3 is built from 16 residues. The germline V gene encodes CDR1 LNHDA and CDR2 SQIVND (reference sequence). Between the trimmed V and J ends, which lost 2 bases and 6 bases, there was a span of 20 bases. CDR3: CASSIHVGGGPVEQYF. In DNA, the CDR3 is TGTGCCAGTAGTATACATGTAGGGGGAGGGCCGGTCGAGCAGTACTTC.

DNA of the CDR3: TGTGCCAGCAGGCGTAATGAAAAACTGTTTTTT. Its protein product is CASRRNEKLFF. V is TRBV12-3 or TRBV12-4 and J is TRBJ1-4; D unclear. The CDR3 has 11 amino acids. Trimming pared 6 bases from V and 4 bases from J, leaving 3 bases between.

The rearrangement uses TRBV3-1 (or the pseudogene TRBV3-2) and TRBJ2-7; D might be TRBD1 (6 bases). Looked up from germline, CDR1 is LGHDT and CDR2 is YNNKEL (reference sequence). The CDR3 loop spans 14 amino acids. V lost 3 bases and J lost 6, with 15 bases in between. CDR3 coding DNA: TGTGCCAGCAGCCAGGCCGGGCAGGGGACCGAGCAGTACTTC. Translated, it gives CASSQAGQGTEQYF.

This clone was recorded once. This chain links TRBV5-1 with TRBJ2-1, with 7 bases lining up with TRBD1. This CDR3 is 17 amino acids long. V lost 5 bases, J lost 8 bases, and 19 bases stayed unmatched. CDR1 is SGHRS and CDR2 is YFSETQ in the germline V gene. The CDR3 DNA reads as TGCGCCAGCAGTTGGCCGAAGGGGGCGCTCGGGCTAGATGAGCAGTTCTTC. Residues: CASSWPKGALGLDEQFF.

The rearrangement uses TRBV14 and TRBJ1-1, with D perhaps TRBD1 (6 bases). CDR1 SGHDN and CDR2 FVKESK come from the germline V gene. V lost 6 bases, J lost 2 bases, and 22 bases lay in between. This CDR3 region has 17 residues. The CDR3 region has the DNA TGTGCCAGCAGGGACCGGGACATAGTGGGCCATAACACTGAAGCTTTCTTT. Translated, it gives CASRDRDIVGHNTEAFF.

This sequence joins TRBV2 and TRBJ1-2; 8 bases fit TRBD1. Germline values: CDR1 SNHLY, CDR2 FYNNEI. The trim removed 3 bases at V and 5 bases at J, leaving 11 bases unmatched. This CDR3 is built from 16 residues. The CDR3 DNA reads TGTGCCAGCAGTGAGCTGGGAGACAGGGGTCGATATGGCTACACCTTC. Translating gives CASSELGDRGRYGYTF. Using reference TRBV2 and TRBJ1-2 for the parts outside the CDR3, the full variable domain is EPEVTQTPSHQVTQMGQEVILRCVPISNHLYFYWYRQILGQKVEFLVSFYNNEISEKSEIFDDQFSVERPDGSNFTLKIRSTKLEDSAMYFCASSELGDRGRYGYTFGSGTRLTVV.

J is TRBJ2-1 and V is TRBV11-3; no definite D call. Trimming took off 2 bases at V and 5 bases at J, with 13 bases between the two ends. Germline loops: CDR1 SGHNT, CDR2 YENEEA. The CDR3 is made up of 15 amino acids. The CDR3 bases are TGTGCCAGCAGCTTATCTCCGGGCCGGGACAATGAGCAGTTCTTC. As protein: CASSLSPGRDNEQFF.

The chain carries TRBV4-1 and TRBJ1-6; 9 bases are a match to TRBD1. The length of the CDR3 is 17 residues. Germline V CDR1 and CDR2: MGHRA, YSYEKL. After removal of 3 bases from V and 8 bases from J, the junction contained 11 bases not matched to a gene. In DNA, the CDR3 is TGCGCCAGCAGCCACGCACCCCGGGACAGGGAGGATTCACCCCTCCACTTT. Its protein product is CASSHAPRDREDSPLHF.

The chain recombines TRBV7-2 with TRBJ2-3; possibly TRBD2 for D (7 bases). CDR3 length: 14 residues. Germline CDR1 reads SGHTA; CDR2 reads FQGNSA. Trimming took 3 bases from V and 4 from J, leaving 11 bases between them. Here the CDR3 reads CASSFGGGADTQYF. The DNA for the CDR3 is TGTGCCAGCAGCTTCGGCGGGGGCGCAGATACGCAGTATTTT.

CDR3 in DNA: TGTGCCAGCAGTTGGAGCGGGGGGTTCACAGATACGCAGTATTTT. It is translated as CASSWSGGFTDTQYF. This chain links TRBV28 with TRBJ2-3; 9 nucleotides match TRBD2. V dropped 4 bases and J dropped 2; count of bases not matched to a gene: 4. The germline gives CDR1 MDHEN, CDR2 SYDVKM. CDR3 length: 15 residues. The full variable domain, its missing parts supplied by reference TRBV28 and TRBJ2-3, is DVKVTQSSRYLVKRTGEKVFLECVQDMDHENMFWYRQDPGLGLRLIYFSYDVKMKEKGDIPEGYSVSREKKERFSLILESASTNQTSMYLCASSWSGGFTDTQYFGPGTRLTVL.

V and J are TRBV7-8 and TRBJ2-3, with TRBD2 matching over 8 bases. This CDR3 region has 13 residues. V lost 3 bases to trimming and J lost 6 bases; unmatched junction nucleotides: 2. Germline V gene sequence: CDR1 SGHVS, CDR2 FQNEAQ. The CDR3 DNA is TGTGCCAGCAGCTTCACTAGCGGCGATACGCAGTATTTT. This translates into CASSFTSGDTQYF.

CDR3: CASSLPPWAAKDTQYF. The CDR3 region has the DNA TGTGCCAGCAGCTTACCTCCGTGGGCCGCCAAGGATACGCAGTATTTT. The rearrangement uses TRBV11-1 and TRBJ2-3; D ambiguous. Germline values: CDR1 SGHAT, CDR2 FQDESV (reference sequence). The CDR3 is 16 residues long. Trimming left V 2 bases short and J 6 bases short, with 18 bases between.

This chain links TRBV5-1 with TRBJ2-7; D uncertain. CDR1 and CDR2 (germline): SGHRS, YFSETQ. V was trimmed by 3 bases and J by 0 bases, leaving 16 bases between them. CDR3 length equals 16 residues. CDR3: CASSYGPTPSSYEQYF. The CDR3 bases are TGCGCCAGCAGCTATGGACCGACGCCGAGCTCCTACGAGCAGTACTTC.